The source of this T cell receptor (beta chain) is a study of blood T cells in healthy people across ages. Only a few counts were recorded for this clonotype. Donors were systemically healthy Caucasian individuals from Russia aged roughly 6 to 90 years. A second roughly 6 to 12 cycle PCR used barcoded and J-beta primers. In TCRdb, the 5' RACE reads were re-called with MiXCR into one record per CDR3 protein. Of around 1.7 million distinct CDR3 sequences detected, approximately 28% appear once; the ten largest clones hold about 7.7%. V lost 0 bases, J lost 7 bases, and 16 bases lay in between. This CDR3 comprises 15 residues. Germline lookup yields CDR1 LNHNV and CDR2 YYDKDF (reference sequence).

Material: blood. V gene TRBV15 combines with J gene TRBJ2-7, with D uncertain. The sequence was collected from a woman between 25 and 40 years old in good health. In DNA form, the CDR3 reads TGTGCCACCAGCAGAGAAAGTTACCAAGCCCAGGAGCAGTACTTC. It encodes CATSRESYQAQEQYF. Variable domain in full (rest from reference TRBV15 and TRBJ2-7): DAMVIQNPRYQVTQFGKPVTLSCSQTLNHNVMYWYQQKSSQAPKLLFHYYDKDFNNEADTPDNFQSRRPNTSFCFLDIRSPGLGDTAMYLCATSRESYQAQEQYFGPGTRLTVT.